Below are 26 T cell receptor beta chains sequenced from a single sample in a study of blood T cell repertoires in COVID-19. Data came from immunoSEQ multiplex PCR; TCRdb stores just in-frame clones and leaves some out. The table includes 150,000 to 200,000 clones, roughly 81% detected once. Sequencing used peripheral blood. These receptors all come from a woman older than 75 with COVID-19, enrolled during active disease.

The gene calls are TRBV18 and TRBJ1-1; D unclear. The CDR3 consists of 13 residues. Germline V gene lookup returns CDR1 KGHSH and CDR2 LQKENI. Trimming left V 2 bases short and J 12 bases short, with 16 bases between. The CDR3 spells CASSPLFAVSTFF. DNA of the CDR3: TGTGCCAGCTCACCATTATTCGCAGTGTCGACTTTCTTT.

V and J are TRBV4-1 and TRBJ2-5; 9 bases are a match to TRBD1. The CDR3 has 16 amino acids. Germline assignment: CDR1 MGHRA and CDR2 YSYEKL. Trimming removed 1 base from V and 2 bases from J; junction bases left unmatched: 5. The CDR3 DNA is TGCGCCAGCAGCCAAGTGGGGGGGACAGGGCAAGAGACCCAGTACTTC. This encodes CASSQVGGTGQETQYF.

The CDR3 DNA follows: TGTGCCAGCAGTTACGACCGGGGTGCGCAGTATTTT. This encodes CASSYDRGAQYF. The J gene is TRBJ2-3, the V gene TRBV6-5; the D gene is possibly TRBD2 (5 bases). Germline values: CDR1 MNHEY, CDR2 SVGAGI. The CDR3 runs 12 residues. Trimming took off 2 bases at V and 10 bases at J, with 10 bases between the two ends.

The chain has TRBV6-1 and TRBJ1-3; D remains ambiguous. Trimming took off 2 bases at V and 0 bases at J, with 11 bases between the two ends. The CDR3 runs 16 residues. Germline assignment: CDR1 MNHNS and CDR2 SASEGT. The DNA of the CDR3 is TGTGCCAGCAGTGAACAAGGAGGGTTCTCTGGAAACACCATATATTTT. Its translation is CASSEQGGFSGNTIYF.

V and J are TRBV4-2 and TRBJ1-1; no clear D. The CDR3 contains 14 residues. Germline loops: CDR1 LGHNA, CDR2 YNFKEQ. V was shortened by 1 base and J by 4 bases, with 10 bases between the two germline ends. The CDR3 DNA follows: TGTGCCAGCAGCCAAGCGGGGTTTGGCACTGAAGCTTTCTTT. Translating it yields CASSQAGFGTEAFF.

The chain joins TRBV5-4 to TRBJ2-7; 11 bases are shared with TRBD1. This CDR3 spans 13 amino acids. CDR1 is SGHNT and CDR2 is YYREEE in the germline V gene (reference sequence). The ends lost 5 bases at V and 6 bases at J; junction bases unmatched: 4. The CDR3 DNA is TGTGCCAGCAGGTACGGGACAGGGGGCGAGCAGTACTTC. Translation gives CASRYGTGGEQYF.

The J gene is TRBJ2-6, the V gene TRBV18, with 8 bases aligning to TRBD1. CDR1 KGHSH and CDR2 LQKENI come from the germline V gene. This CDR3 has 15 amino acids. V lost 8 bases, J lost 1 base, and 4 bases stayed unmatched. The CDR3 reads CASTRTGSGANVLTF. DNA for the CDR3: TGTGCCAGCACAAGGACAGGGTCTGGGGCCAACGTCCTGACTTTC.

The J gene is TRBJ2-7, the V gene TRBV7-2; TRBD2 matches 13 bases. Looked up from germline, CDR1 is SGHTA and CDR2 is FQGNSA. V gave up 4 bases and J gave up 6 bases; unmatched junction bases: 15. There are 18 residues in the CDR3. The CDR3 region has the DNA TGTGCCAGCAGCTCGGGACTAGCGGGGAGGCCAGAGGCCTCCGAGCAGTACTTC. It translates to CASSSGLAGRPEASEQYF.

This clone is a singleton in its sample. This sequence joins TRBV12-3 or TRBV12-4 and TRBJ2-2; weak D call: TRBD1 (5 bases). V shed 5 bases and J shed 4 bases, with 8 bases lying between them. The CDR3 is made up of 13 amino acids. The CDR3 bases are TGTGCCAGCAGTCCGCAGGGCACCGGGGAGCTGTTTTTT. It codes for CASSPQGTGELFF.

This chain uses TRBV5-1 with TRBJ1-1; D remains unclear. From germline, CDR1 is SGHRS and CDR2 YFSETQ. This CDR3 region has 14 residues. The ends were cut back, 1 base at V and 1 base at J, with 8 bases in the middle. The CDR3 sequence is CASSLISTNTEAFF. The DNA of the CDR3 is TGCGCCAGCAGCTTGATTTCTACGAACACTGAAGCTTTCTTT.

The chain couples TRBV20-1 to TRBJ2-5, with D possibly matching TRBD2 (7 bases). This CDR3 comprises 15 residues. CDR1 DFQATT and CDR2 SNEGSKA come from the germline V gene (reference sequence). The V end was cut by 3 bases, the J end by 5 bases, with 19 bases between. Written as DNA, the CDR3 is TGCAGTGCTAGTCCCTTCCGGGGGGCGGGGGAGACCCAGTACTTC. Protein product: CSASPFRGAGETQYF.

This clone has a handful of counts. This sequence joins TRBV27 and TRBJ1-1; 8 bases are a match to TRBD1. Per germline, CDR1 MNHEY and CDR2 SMNVEV (reference sequence). The CDR3 loop spans 14 amino acids. V was clipped by 6 bases and J by 5 bases; unmatched bases: 8. In DNA, the CDR3 is TGTGCCAGCAGCAAGGACAGGGAGGGGACTGAAGCTTTCTTT. Its protein product is CASSKDREGTEAFF.

The chain uses TRBV29-1 and TRBJ2-1, with TRBD2 matching 7 bases. The CDR3 consists of 13 residues. V lost 4 bases and J lost 11; bases outside the gene matches: 11. Germline V lookup: CDR1 SQVTM, CDR2 ANQGSEA. CDR3 in amino acids: CSVVGGRERKQFF. The CDR3 DNA sequence: TGCAGCGTTGTGGGAGGGCGGGAAAGGAAGCAGTTCTTC.

The rearrangement joins TRBV2 to TRBJ1-4, with D perhaps matching TRBD1 (5 bases). Trimming shortened V by 5 bases and J by 12 bases, and 7 bases separated the two germline ends. The CDR3 has 10 amino acids. From germline, CDR1 is SNHLY and CDR2 FYNNEI. In DNA, the CDR3 is TGTGCCAGCAGTTCACAGGAACTGTTTTTT. This encodes CASSSQELFF.

CDR3 in DNA: TGTGCCAGCACCCCCACAGGGTATACTGAAGCTTTCTTT. It translates to CASTPTGYTEAFF. J is TRBJ1-1 and V is TRBV19, with D maybe TRBD1 (6 bases). The CDR3 has 13 amino acids. V dropped 9 bases and J dropped 5 bases, with 16 bases sitting between them. Germline V gene sequence: CDR1 LNHDA, CDR2 SQIVND (reference sequence).

This clone has just a few counts. The chain uses TRBV19 and TRBJ2-2, with TRBD2 matching 9 bases. The CDR3 is 16 residues long. The V gene end was trimmed by 5 bases and the J gene end by 2 bases; junction bases not matched to a gene: 6. Per the germline V gene, CDR1 is LNHDA and CDR2 is SQIVND (reference sequence). Written as DNA, the CDR3 is TGTGCCAGTAGTGGCCTAGCGGGATCTAACACCGGGGAGCTGTTTTTT. Its translation is CASSGLAGSNTGELFF.

This clone was counted between two and nine times. The chain links TRBV19 to TRBJ1-5; 9 bases line up with TRBD1. This CDR3 comprises 16 residues. Germline values: CDR1 LNHDA, CDR2 SQIVND (reference sequence). V gave up 3 bases and J gave up 1 base; unmatched junction bases: 4. CDR3 loop: CASSISGTGSNQPQHF. The CDR3 coding sequence is TGTGCCAGTAGTATCTCCGGGACAGGGAGCAATCAGCCCCAGCATTTT. Filled out from reference TRBV19 and TRBJ1-5, the complete variable domain reads DGGITQSPKYLFRKEGQNVTLSCEQNLNHDAMYWYRQDPGQGLRLIYYSQIVNDFQKGDIAEGYSVSREKKESFPLTVTSAQKNPTAFYLCASSISGTGSNQPQHFGDGTRLSIL.

The chain couples TRBV28 to TRBJ2-4; TRBD1 aligns across 10 bases. This CDR3 region has 14 residues. Germline V CDR1 and CDR2: MDHEN, SYDVKM. V was clipped by 6 bases and J by 7 bases; unmatched bases: 6. CDR3 coding DNA: TGTGCCAGCAGGACAGGGGGCTTCAGGAACATTCAGTACTTC. Amino acid sequence: CASRTGGFRNIQYF. The whole variable domain, remainder taken from reference TRBV28 and TRBJ2-4, is DVKVTQSSRYLVKRTGEKVFLECVQDMDHENMFWYRQDPGLGLRLIYFSYDVKMKEKGDIPEGYSVSREKKERFSLILESASTNQTSMYLCASRTGGFRNIQYFGAGTRLSVL.

The chain couples TRBV12-5 to TRBJ2-1; 9 bases agree with TRBD1. V lost 1 base and J lost 4; bases outside the gene matches: 2. Germline assignment: CDR1 LGHNT and CDR2 FRNRAP. CDR3 length equals 15 residues. The DNA of the CDR3 is TGTGCTAGTGGTTTGGCGGACAGGGGATACAATGAGCAGTTCTTC. It is translated as CASGLADRGYNEQFF.

The genes are TRBV23-1 and TRBJ1-4; the match to TRBD1 covers 7 bases. TRBV23-1 is an ORF, and what it does is uncertain. V dropped 8 bases and J dropped 10; count of bases not matched to a gene: 7. The CDR3 length is 12 residues. The CDR3 region is CASCRDSGKLFF. CDR3 DNA sequence: TGCGCCAGCTGTCGGGACAGTGGAAAACTGTTTTTT.

The genes are TRBV9 and TRBJ2-3; 16 nucleotides match TRBD2. This CDR3 region has 18 residues. Germline CDR1 reads SGDLS; CDR2 reads YYNGEE. Losses at the gene ends were 3 bases for V and 5 bases for J; bases not matched to a gene: 9. CDR3 amino acids: CASSASGLAGGPGDTQYF. The DNA of the CDR3 is TGTGCCAGCAGCGCCTCGGGACTAGCGGGGGGGCCGGGAGATACGCAGTATTTT.

The genes are TRBV30 and TRBJ1-2, with unresolved D. The CDR3 runs 13 residues. The V and J ends lost 2 bases and 4 bases respectively, with 11 bases between them. CDR1 is GTSNPN and CDR2 is SVGIG in the germline V gene (reference sequence). The CDR3 region has the DNA TGTGCCTGGAGTCCATCTCTCGGCTATGGCTACACCTTC. It translates to CAWSPSLGYGYTF. The whole variable domain, remainder taken from reference TRBV30 and TRBJ1-2, is SQTIHQWPATLVQPVGSPLSLECTVEGTSNPNLYWYRQAAGRGLQLLFYSVGIGQISSEVPQNLSASRPQDRQFILSSKKLLLSDSGFYLCAWSPSLGYGYTFGSGTRLTVV.

The chain is built from TRBV6-5 and TRBJ1-3; no definite D call. There are 14 residues in the CDR3. The V end lost 6 bases, the J end lost 3 bases, and 12 bases lay between the germline ends. Germline V lookup: CDR1 MNHEY, CDR2 SVGAGI. The CDR3 region is CASRRPGYGNTIYF. As DNA, the CDR3 is TGTGCCAGCAGGCGGCCTGGCTATGGAAACACCATATATTTT.

The chain uses TRBV28 and TRBJ2-7; a weak D match, TRBD1 (6 bases). The CDR3 has 13 residues. V lost 7 bases and J 2 bases, leaving 12 bases between the germline ends. Looked up from germline, CDR1 is MDHEN and CDR2 is SYDVKM. CDR3 loop: CASKGGWAYEQYF. The CDR3 DNA reads TGTGCCAGCAAAGGGGGATGGGCCTACGAGCAGTACTTC.

The J gene is TRBJ1-2, the V gene TRBV28; 10 nucleotides align to TRBD1. CDR1 is MDHEN, CDR2 SYDVKM, per germline. V was pared by 6 bases and J by 3 bases, with 4 bases of the junction left unmatched. This CDR3 has 14 residues. CDR3 in amino acids: CASRVTGGHYGYTF. The CDR3 DNA reads as TGTGCCAGCAGGGTGACAGGGGGCCACTATGGCTACACCTTC.

The chain joins TRBV27 to TRBJ1-2; the D gene is possibly TRBD1 (6 bases). Germline values: CDR1 MNHEY, CDR2 SMNVEV (reference sequence). Trimming left V 6 bases short and J 3 bases short, with 11 bases between. The CDR3 runs 13 residues. The DNA of the CDR3 is TGTGCCAGCAGAAAAGGGGGAGACTATGGCTACACCTTC. Translation gives CASRKGGDYGYTF.